These 13 T cell receptor beta chains came from one sample sequenced in a study of shared clonotypes between healthy human individuals. Using immunoSEQ multiplex PCR, the repertoire was profiled, and TCRdb retains in-frame clones only, with some absent. The sample yields approximately 940,000 clones, more than 75% seen once. The sequenced sample was memory CD4+ T cells sorted from blood. As for subset: CD45RA-negative fraction. These receptors all stem from a man younger than 35 in good health.

In this sample, this clone turned up once. The CDR3 region is CASSVGESNSPLHF. The CDR3 DNA sequence: TGTGCCAGCAGCGTAGGGGAGTCCAATTCACCCCTCCACTTT. The chain is built from TRBV9 and TRBJ1-6; D gene ambiguous. V was pared by 0 bases and J by 7 bases, with 8 bases between. This CDR3 has 14 amino acids. Germline CDR1 SGDLS, CDR2 YYNGEE.

This clone has more than one count but fewer than ten. Other nucleotide sequences in the sample specify the same CDR3. This chain links TRBV9 with TRBJ1-1, with D maybe TRBD1 (6 bases). This CDR3 comprises 14 residues. V dropped 4 bases and J dropped 0 bases, with 10 bases sitting between them. Germline V gene lookup returns CDR1 SGDLS and CDR2 YYNGEE. DNA of the CDR3: TGTGCCAGCAGCCCCACAGGGATGAACACTGAAGCTTTCTTT. Its translation is CASSPTGMNTEAFF. Full variable domain (missing parts from reference TRBV9 and TRBJ1-1): DSGVTQTPKHLITATGQRVTLRCSPRSGDLSVYWYQQSLDQGLQFLIQYYNGEERAKGNILERFSAQQFPDLHSELNLSSLELGDSALYFCASSPTGMNTEAFFGQGTRLTVV.

For this clone: This same CDR3 is encoded by further DNA sequences in the sample. J is TRBJ2-2 and V is TRBV6-5, with D maybe TRBD2 (5 bases). Per germline, CDR1 MNHEY and CDR2 SVGAGI. The CDR3 covers 12 residues. Trimming shortened V by 6 bases and J by 3 bases, and 5 bases separated the two germline ends. The CDR3 loop reads CASRRDTGELFF. Written as DNA, the CDR3 is TGTGCCAGCAGGCGGGACACCGGGGAGCTGTTTTTT.

V and J are TRBV5-1 and TRBJ2-7; D is perhaps TRBD1 (5 bases). Trimming removed 4 bases from V and 2 bases from J, with 22 bases in between. This CDR3 is built from 17 residues. Per the germline V gene, CDR1 is SGHRS and CDR2 is YFSETQ. CDR3 sequence (DNA): TGCGCCAGCAGCCCGGGCATAGGCAGGGCCATAACCTACGAGCAGTACTTC. It is translated as CASSPGIGRAITYEQYF.

The V call is TRBV9, the J call TRBJ1-6; 8 nucleotides match TRBD1. After removal of 7 bases from V and 7 bases from J, the junction contained 7 bases not matched to a gene. The CDR3 contains 14 residues. Germline V CDR1 and CDR2: SGDLS, YYNGEE. This CDR3 reads CASDRGRYNSPLHF. CDR3 DNA sequence: TGTGCCAGCGACAGGGGAAGGTACAATTCACCCCTCCACTTT.

The chain uses TRBV2 and TRBJ1-5; D is undetermined. The ends were cut back, 6 bases at V and 3 bases at J, with 6 bases in the middle. Per germline, CDR1 SNHLY and CDR2 FYNNEI. CDR3 size: 12 residues. The CDR3 loop is CASSDFNQPQHF. In DNA, the CDR3 is TGTGCCAGCAGCGACTTCAATCAGCCCCAGCATTTT.

This clone was recorded a few times. The genes are TRBV10-2 and TRBJ2-5, with D possibly matching TRBD2 (5 bases). V was clipped by 6 bases and J by 5 bases, with 13 bases between them. Looked up from germline, CDR1 is WSHSY and CDR2 is SAAADI. The CDR3 sequence is 13 residues long. The CDR3 DNA reads as TGCGCCAGCAGCGACTACGGTGCGGAGACCCAGTACTTC. This codes for CASSDYGAETQYF.

J is TRBJ2-1 and V is TRBV27; D possibly corresponds to TRBD1 (5 bases). The CDR3 is 15 amino acids. The germline CDR1 and CDR2 sequences are MNHEY and SMNVEV (reference sequence). V was pared by 2 bases and J by 7 bases, with 15 bases between. The CDR3 DNA follows: TGTGCCAGCAGTTTACAGGGTCCCCGGAAGAATGAGCAGTTCTTC. Residues: CASSLQGPRKNEQFF.

This chain uses TRBV30 with TRBJ2-7; D might be TRBD1 (6 bases). Germline V CDR1 and CDR2: GTSNPN, SVGIG (reference sequence). V was pared by 0 bases and J by 2 bases, with 11 bases between. This CDR3 spans 14 amino acids. The CDR3 loop is CAWSVWGRAYEQYF. CDR3 nucleotide sequence: TGTGCCTGGAGTGTATGGGGGCGGGCCTACGAGCAGTACTTC.

J is TRBJ1-5 and V is TRBV30; perhaps TRBD1 as D (5 bases). Trimming took off 5 bases at V and 2 bases at J, with 13 bases between the two ends. CDR1 and CDR2 (germline): GTSNPN, SVGIG (reference sequence). The CDR3 has 14 residues. CDR3 bases: TGTGCCTGGGGGAGGGGCCAAGGCAATCAGCCCCAGCATTTT. Translated, it gives CAWGRGQGNQPQHF.

V is TRBV28 and J is TRBJ1-6, with 7 nucleotides matching TRBD1. CDR1 and CDR2 (germline): MDHEN, SYDVKM. V lost 2 bases, J lost 10 bases, and 8 bases stayed unmatched. The CDR3 runs 15 residues. The CDR3 protein is CASSLVPQGSSPLHF. The DNA for the CDR3 is TGTGCCAGCAGTTTAGTTCCACAGGGGAGCTCACCCCTCCACTTT. Supplemented by reference TRBV28 and TRBJ1-6, the full variable domain reads DVKVTQSSRYLVKRTGEKVFLECVQDMDHENMFWYRQDPGLGLRLIYFSYDVKMKEKGDIPEGYSVSREKKERFSLILESASTNQTSMYLCASSLVPQGSSPLHFGNGTRLTVT.

This clone was seen a single time. The chain couples TRBV7-2 to TRBJ1-5; tentatively, D is TRBD1 (5 bases). CDR1 and CDR2 (germline): SGHTA, FQGNSA. Trimming shortened V by 2 bases and J by 0 bases, and 8 bases separated the two germline ends. The length of the CDR3 is 15 residues. In DNA, the CDR3 is TGTGCCAGCAGCTTATGGGGCAGTAGCAATCAGCCCCAGCATTTT. Its translation is CASSLWGSSNQPQHF.

This clone was observed a few times. V is TRBV5-4 and J is TRBJ2-2, with TRBD2 matching 9 bases. Germline CDR1 and CDR2: SGHNT and YYREEE (reference sequence). The CDR3 runs 19 residues. V was pared by 1 base and J by 0 bases, with 10 bases of the junction left unmatched. Here the CDR3 reads CASSLIAGVIAPNTGELFF. Written as DNA, the CDR3 is TGTGCCAGCAGCTTGATAGCGGGAGTAATCGCACCGAACACCGGGGAGCTGTTTTTT.